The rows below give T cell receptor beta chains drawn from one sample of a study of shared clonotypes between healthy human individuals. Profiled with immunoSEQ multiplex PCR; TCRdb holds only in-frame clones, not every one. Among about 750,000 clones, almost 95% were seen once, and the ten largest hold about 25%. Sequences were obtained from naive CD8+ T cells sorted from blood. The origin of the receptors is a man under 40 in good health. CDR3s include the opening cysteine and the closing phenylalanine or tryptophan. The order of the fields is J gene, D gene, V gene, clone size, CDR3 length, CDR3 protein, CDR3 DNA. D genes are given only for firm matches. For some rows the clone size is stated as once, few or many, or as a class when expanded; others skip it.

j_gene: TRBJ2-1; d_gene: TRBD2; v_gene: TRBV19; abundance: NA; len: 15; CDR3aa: CASSIDTSGYNEQFF; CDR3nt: TGTGCCAGTAGTATAGATACTAGCGGTTACAATGAGCAGTTCTTC
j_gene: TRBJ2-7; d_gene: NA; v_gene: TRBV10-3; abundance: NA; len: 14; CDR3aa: CAIGDSPDSYEQYF; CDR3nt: TGTGCCATCGGAGATAGTCCCGACTCCTACGAGCAGTACTTC
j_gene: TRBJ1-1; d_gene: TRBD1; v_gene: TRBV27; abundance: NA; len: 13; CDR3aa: CASSWAGGTEAFF; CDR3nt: TGTGCCAGCAGTTGGGCAGGGGGCACTGAAGCTTTCTTT
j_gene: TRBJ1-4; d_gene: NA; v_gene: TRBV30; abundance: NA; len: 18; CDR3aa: CAWSPIAFTGVENEKLFF; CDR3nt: TGTGCCTGGAGTCCCATCGCTTTTACAGGTGTAGAGAATGAAAAACTGTTTTTT
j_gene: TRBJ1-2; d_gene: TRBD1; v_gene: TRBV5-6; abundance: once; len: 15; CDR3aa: CASSDGTAMFYGYTF; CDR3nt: TGTGCCAGCAGCGATGGGACAGCCATGTTTTATGGCTACACCTTC
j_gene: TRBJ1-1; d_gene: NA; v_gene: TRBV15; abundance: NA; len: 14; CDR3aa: CATTKGHSATEAFF; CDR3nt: TGTGCCACAACCAAGGGACATAGCGCTACTGAAGCTTTCTTT
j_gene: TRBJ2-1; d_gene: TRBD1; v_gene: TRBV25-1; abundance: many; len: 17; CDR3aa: CASSEPLTGFPLNEQFF; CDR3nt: TGTGCCAGCAGTGAACCGTTGACAGGGTTCCCCCTAAATGAGCAGTTCTTC
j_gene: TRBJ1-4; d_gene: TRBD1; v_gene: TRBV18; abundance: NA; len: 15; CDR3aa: CASSPGTATNEKLFF; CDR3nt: TGTGCCAGCTCACCTGGGACAGCAACTAATGAAAAACTGTTTTTT
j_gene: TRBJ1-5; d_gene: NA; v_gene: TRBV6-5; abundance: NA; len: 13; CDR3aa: CASSVSPGLKSHF; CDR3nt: TGTGCCAGCAGTGTCTCCCCGGGGCTCAAATCGCATTTT
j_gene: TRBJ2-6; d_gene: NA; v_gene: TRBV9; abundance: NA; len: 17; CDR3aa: CASSNRDTSSGANVLTF; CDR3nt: TGTGCCAGCAGCAACCGGGACACGAGCTCTGGGGCCAACGTCCTGACTTTC
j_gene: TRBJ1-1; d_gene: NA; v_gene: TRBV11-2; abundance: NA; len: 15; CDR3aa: CASSLRETVNTEAFF; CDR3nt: TGTGCCAGCAGCCTAAGGGAAACAGTGAACACTGAAGCTTTCTTT